Each of the 11 T cell receptor beta chains below was sequenced from the same sample in a study of blood T cell repertoires in COVID-19. TCRdb keeps only in-frame clones here, not all; method: immunoSEQ multiplex PCR. Of some 130,000 clones listed, 75% to 90% are singletons. Input material: PBMCs or T cells enriched from blood (not recorded which). The origin of the receptors is a woman aged 45-65 years who had recovered from COVID-19.

The chain links TRBV19 to TRBJ2-5; D possibly corresponds to TRBD2 (7 bases). CDR3 size: 16 residues. Germline V gene data show CDR1 as LNHDA and CDR2 as SQIVND (reference sequence). The ends were cut back, 2 bases at V and 4 bases at J, with 17 bases in the middle. The CDR3 loop is CASSISAGALGETQYF. The DNA for the CDR3 is TGTGCCAGTAGTATATCGGCGGGGGCGCTGGGAGAGACCCAGTACTTC. The variable domain in full, completed from reference TRBV19 and TRBJ2-5, reads DGGITQSPKYLFRKEGQNVTLSCEQNLNHDAMYWYRQDPGQGLRLIYYSQIVNDFQKGDIAEGYSVSREKKESFPLTVTSAQKNPTAFYLCASSISAGALGETQYFGPGTRLLVL.

The rearrangement links TRBV10-2 to TRBJ1-4; D unresolved. The CDR3 has 14 amino acids. Germline CDR1 and CDR2: WSHSY and SAAADI. Trimming stripped 6 bases from V and 8 bases from J, with 16 bases between. The CDR3 loop reads CASRDLSDGEKLFF. CDR3 DNA: TGCGCCAGCAGAGATTTGAGCGATGGAGAAAAACTGTTTTTT.

This sequence joins TRBV2 and TRBJ2-1; D may be TRBD1 (6 bases). V was clipped by 6 bases and J by 0 bases, with 12 bases between them. Per germline, CDR1 SNHLY and CDR2 FYNNEI. This CDR3 comprises 15 residues. CDR3 sequence reads: CASRAGQSSYNEQFF. CDR3 nucleotides: TGTGCCAGCAGGGCCGGACAGAGCTCCTACAATGAGCAGTTCTTC.

The chain employs TRBV5-4 and TRBJ1-1; D remains ambiguous. Germline V CDR1 and CDR2: SGHNT, YYREEE (reference sequence). V was shortened by 2 bases and J by 1 base, with 9 bases between the two germline ends. There are 14 residues in the CDR3. The CDR3 DNA reads as TGTGCCAGCAGCTTTGAACCACAGAACACTGAAGCTTTCTTT. Residues: CASSFEPQNTEAFF.

The chain links TRBV11-3 to TRBJ2-7, with TRBD1 matching over 9 bases. The CDR3 covers 14 residues. Germline V gives CDR1 SGHNT, CDR2 YENEEA. V was clipped by 5 bases and J by 5 bases; unmatched bases: 7. The CDR3: CASSRGQGDHEQYF. In DNA, the CDR3 is TGTGCCAGCAGCCGGGGACAGGGCGACCACGAGCAGTACTTC.

The CDR3 region has the DNA TGTGCCAGCAGCTTAGGGCAGACAGCTAATGAAAAACTGTTTTTT. It yields the protein CASSLGQTANEKLFF. The chain is built from TRBV7-9 and TRBJ1-4, with a weak D call TRBD1 (5 bases). The V end lost 1 base, the J end lost 3 bases, and 9 bases lay between the germline ends. Germline values: CDR1 SEHNR, CDR2 FQNEAQ (reference sequence). The CDR3 runs 15 residues.

The J gene is TRBJ2-7, the V gene TRBV9, with 10 bases fitting TRBD1. With 4 bases clipped from V and 3 bases from J, the junction kept 7 bases outside the gene matches. Per germline, CDR1 SGDLS and CDR2 YYNGEE. The CDR3 sequence is 15 residues long. The CDR3 nucleotides are TGTGCCAGCAGCCCGGGACAGGGGTCAATCTACGAGCAGTACTTC. Its translation is CASSPGQGSIYEQYF.

The chain carries TRBV19 and TRBJ1-1; tentatively, D is TRBD1 (5 bases). Germline assignment: CDR1 LNHDA and CDR2 SQIVND (reference sequence). This CDR3 is 12 amino acids long. V lost 10 bases to trimming and J lost 7 bases, with 16 bases between them. This chain's CDR3 is CATREGPNEAFF. CDR3 DNA: TGTGCCACCAGGGAAGGCCCGAATGAAGCTTTCTTT.

This clone was seen a handful of times. The J gene is TRBJ2-7, the V gene TRBV11-2, with 7 bases aligning to TRBD2. The length of the CDR3 is 14 residues. V gave up 4 bases and J gave up 6 bases; unmatched junction bases: 9. Germline V gives CDR1 SGHAT, CDR2 FQNNGV. CDR3 nucleotides: TGTGCCAGCAGCTGGGGGGGTCAGGGTGGCGAGCAGTACTTC. It is translated as CASSWGGQGGEQYF. The variable domain in full, completed from reference TRBV11-2 and TRBJ2-7, reads EAGVAQSPRYKIIEKRQSVAFWCNPISGHATLYWYQQILGQGPKLLIQFQNNGVVDDSQLPKDRFSAERLKGVDSTLKIQPAKLEDSAVYLCASSWGGQGGEQYFGPGTRLTVT.

The chain links TRBV3-1 (or the pseudogene TRBV3-2) to TRBJ1-1, with TRBD1 identical over 7 bases. CDR3 size: 18 residues. V dropped 4 bases and J dropped 1; count of bases not matched to a gene: 15. Germline V lookup: CDR1 LGHDT, CDR2 YNNKEL (reference sequence). CDR3 bases: TGTGCCAGCAGCCCCTTATCGGAGAGGGGGCTTCGGAACACTGAAGCTTTCTTT. This encodes CASSPLSERGLRNTEAFF.

There are a few counts of this clone. The J gene is TRBJ2-1, the V gene TRBV5-4; D possibly corresponds to TRBD2 (6 bases). The CDR3 extends over 17 amino acids. V gave up 0 bases and J gave up 0 bases, with 13 bases separating them. Germline CDR1 and CDR2: SGHNT and YYREEE (reference sequence). The CDR3 DNA reads as TGTGCCAGCAGCTTGGGTTCTAGCGTGAGCTCCTACAATGAGCAGTTCTTC. Amino acid sequence: CASSLGSSVSSYNEQFF.